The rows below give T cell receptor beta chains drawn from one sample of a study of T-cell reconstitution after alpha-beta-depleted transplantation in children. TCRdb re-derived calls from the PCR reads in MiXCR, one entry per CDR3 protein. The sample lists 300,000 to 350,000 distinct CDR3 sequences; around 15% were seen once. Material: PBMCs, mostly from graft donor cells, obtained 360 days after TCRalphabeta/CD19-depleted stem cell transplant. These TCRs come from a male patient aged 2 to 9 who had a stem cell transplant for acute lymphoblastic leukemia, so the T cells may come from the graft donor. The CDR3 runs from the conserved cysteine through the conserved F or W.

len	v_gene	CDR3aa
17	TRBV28	CASSYPLTGSYYNEQFF
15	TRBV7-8	CASTVGLSSYNEQFF
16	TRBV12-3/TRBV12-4	CASSPPRLVGRNEQFF
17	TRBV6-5	CASSFYTGGKNTGELFF
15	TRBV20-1	CSARDEGVSYNEQFF
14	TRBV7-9	CASSFIRDSTEAFF
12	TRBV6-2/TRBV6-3	CASSYSIREQYF
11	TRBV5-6	CASSRTDTQYF
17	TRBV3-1	CAISLRRTGGSTGELFF
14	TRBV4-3	CASSLGLVGDEQFF
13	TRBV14	CASSQDAGSEQYF
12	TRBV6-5	CASSYSANEQFF
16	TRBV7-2	CASSLGTGGLQETQYF
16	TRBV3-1	CASSEGTGGFTGELFF
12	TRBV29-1	CSAGDQRETQYF
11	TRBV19	CASSILDEQYF
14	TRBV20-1	CSAPSGTGPYEQYF
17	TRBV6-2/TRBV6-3	CASSYSKGHLAKNIQYF
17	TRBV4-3	CASSQVRPSGRYNEQFF
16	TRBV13	CASSQGTRGNTGELFF
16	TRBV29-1	CSVDGTTPIKGNEQFF
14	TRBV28	CASGSGRDLYGYTF
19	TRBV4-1	CASSQRTGTGLGMAYEQYF
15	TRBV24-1	CATSDPGRGKDTQYF
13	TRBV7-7	CASSPGTGGTQYF
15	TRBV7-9	CASSLEGGSADTQYF
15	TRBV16	CASSQSWTGVSEAFF
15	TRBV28	CASSPGTGLADTQYF
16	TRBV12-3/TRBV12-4	CASSPMGQLMNTEAFF
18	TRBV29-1	CSVGLAGITKLTYNEQFF
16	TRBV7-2	CASSSIGGSSTDTQYF
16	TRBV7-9	CASSFRSGSNRNEQFF
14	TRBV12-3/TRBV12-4	CASRGLAGTYEQYF
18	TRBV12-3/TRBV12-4	CASSPRSGLAASTDTQYF
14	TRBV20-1	CSASPAGRKETQYF
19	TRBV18	CASSPPGATSGIFTDTQYF
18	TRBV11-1	CASSSRTGGGSANEKLFF
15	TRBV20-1	CSAYSTGPLNTEAFF
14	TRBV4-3	CASSRTLNGQPQHF
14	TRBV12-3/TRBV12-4	CASSFPRLEETQYF
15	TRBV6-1	CASSPWLTNTGELFF
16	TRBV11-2	CASSLVRLAPYNEQFF
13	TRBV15	CATSRGTEETQYF
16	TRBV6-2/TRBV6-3	CASSYSRGNPINIQYF
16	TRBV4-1	CASSLQGLAGASEQFF
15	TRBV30	CAWSSQGFLIYGYTF
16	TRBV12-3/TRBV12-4	CASSFPGISNTGELFF
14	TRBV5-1	CASSWWEGYNEQFF
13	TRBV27	CASSWASNQPQHF
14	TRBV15	CATSRLAGSDTQYF
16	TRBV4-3	CASSLGTSGMGDEQYF